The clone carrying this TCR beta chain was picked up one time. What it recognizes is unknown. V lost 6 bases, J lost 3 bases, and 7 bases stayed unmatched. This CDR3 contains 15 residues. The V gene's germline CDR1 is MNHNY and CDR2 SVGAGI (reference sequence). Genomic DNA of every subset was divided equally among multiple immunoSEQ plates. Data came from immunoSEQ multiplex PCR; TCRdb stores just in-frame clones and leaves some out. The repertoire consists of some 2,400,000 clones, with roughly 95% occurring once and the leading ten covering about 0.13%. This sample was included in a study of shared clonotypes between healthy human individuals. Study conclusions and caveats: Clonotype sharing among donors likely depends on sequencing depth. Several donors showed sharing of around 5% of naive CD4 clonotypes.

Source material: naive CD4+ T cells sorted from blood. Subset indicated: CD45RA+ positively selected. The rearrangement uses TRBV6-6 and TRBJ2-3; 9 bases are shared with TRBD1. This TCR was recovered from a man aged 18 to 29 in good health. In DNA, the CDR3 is TGTGCCAGCAGGCGGGACAGGGTGGGAACAGATACGCAGTATTTT. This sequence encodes CASRRDRVGTDTQYF.